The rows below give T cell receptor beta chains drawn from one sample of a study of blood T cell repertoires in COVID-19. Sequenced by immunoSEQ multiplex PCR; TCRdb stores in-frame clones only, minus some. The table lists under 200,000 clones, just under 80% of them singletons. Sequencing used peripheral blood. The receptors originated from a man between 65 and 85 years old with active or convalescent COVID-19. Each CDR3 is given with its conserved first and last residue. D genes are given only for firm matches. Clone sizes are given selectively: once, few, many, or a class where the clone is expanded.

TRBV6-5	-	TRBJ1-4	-	CASSYRGGKLFF	TGTGCCAGCAGTTATAGGGGAGGAAAACTGTTTTTT
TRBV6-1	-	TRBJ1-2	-	CASSAGEPRNYGYTF	TGTGCCAGCAGCGCCGGGGAACCGCGAAACTATGGCTACACCTTC
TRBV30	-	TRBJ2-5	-	CAWSVGGETQYF	TGTGCCTGGAGTGTTGGGGGGGAGACCCAGTACTTC
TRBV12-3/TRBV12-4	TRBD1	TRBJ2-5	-	CASRTGGATQYF	TGTGCCAGCAGGACAGGGGGAGCGACCCAGTACTTC
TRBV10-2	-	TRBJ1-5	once	CASSEAGGAAQHF	TGCGCCAGCAGTGAGGCCGGAGGGGCGGCCCAGCATTTT
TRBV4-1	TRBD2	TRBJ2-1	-	CASSQGMVLGTNNEQFF	TGCGCCAGCAGCCAAGGAATGGTTCTCGGGACTAACAATGAGCAGTTCTTC
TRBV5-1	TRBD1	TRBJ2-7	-	CASSGHSGGTLSYEQYF	TGCGCCAGCAGCGGACACTCAGGGGGCACCCTCTCCTACGAGCAGTACTTC
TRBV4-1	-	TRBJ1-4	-	CASSQVTGAGPNEKLFF	TGCGCCAGCAGCCAAGTTACGGGAGCTGGACCCAATGAAAAACTGTTTTTT
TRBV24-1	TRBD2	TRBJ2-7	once	CATGDYIRVWPRYEQYF	TGTGCCACGGGGGACTATATCAGGGTTTGGCCGCGCTACGAGCAGTACTTC
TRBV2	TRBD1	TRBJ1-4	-	CASSGDRVASNEKLFF	TGTGCCAGCAGTGGGGACAGGGTAGCGTCTAATGAAAAACTGTTTTTT
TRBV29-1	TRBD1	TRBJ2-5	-	CSVAQGAEETQYF	TGCAGCGTTGCACAGGGGGCAGAAGAGACCCAGTACTTC
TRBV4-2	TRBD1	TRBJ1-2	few	CASGGQGANYGYTF	TGTGCCAGCGGAGGACAGGGGGCGAACTATGGCTACACCTTC
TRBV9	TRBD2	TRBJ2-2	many	CASSVQLAANTGELFF	TGTGCCAGCAGCGTTCAACTAGCGGCGAACACCGGGGAGCTGTTTTTT
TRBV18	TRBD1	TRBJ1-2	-	CASSSGQGISGGYTF	TGTGCCAGCTCATCGGGACAGGGGATTAGTGGTGGCTACACCTTC
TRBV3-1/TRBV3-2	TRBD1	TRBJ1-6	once	CASSQDRTNSPLHF	TGTGCCAGCAGCCAGGACAGGACGAATTCACCCCTCCACTTT
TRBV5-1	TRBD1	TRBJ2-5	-	CASSPGGQGAGAQYF	TGCGCCAGCAGCCCCGGGGGACAGGGGGCGGGGGCCCAGTACTTC
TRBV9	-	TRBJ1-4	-	CASTVGAGANEKLFF	TGTGCCAGCACCGTAGGTGCAGGGGCTAATGAAAAACTGTTTTTT
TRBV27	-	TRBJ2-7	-	CASSLSTLRGSSYEQYF	TGTGCCAGCAGTTTATCTACGCTAAGGGGCTCATCCTACGAGCAGTACTTC
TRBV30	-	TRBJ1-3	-	CAWSRGAGNTIYF	TGTGCCTGGAGTCGAGGTGCTGGAAACACCATATATTTT
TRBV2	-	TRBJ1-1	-	CASSVEVQEAFF	TGTGCCAGCAGTGTGGAGGTTCAAGAAGCTTTCTTT
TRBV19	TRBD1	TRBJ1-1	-	CASSNQGAWTEAFF	TGTGCCAGTAGTAACCAGGGGGCTTGGACTGAAGCTTTCTTT
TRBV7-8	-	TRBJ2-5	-	CASSLSAAEETQYF	TGTGCCAGCAGCTTGTCAGCGGCGGAAGAGACCCAGTACTTC
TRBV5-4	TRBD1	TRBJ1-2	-	CASSLWGQGDTF	TGTGCCAGCAGCTTGTGGGGACAGGGTGACACCTTC
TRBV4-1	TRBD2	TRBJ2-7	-	CASSQGQAGAYEQYF	TGCGCCAGCAGCCAAGGGCAGGCGGGGGCCTACGAGCAGTACTTC
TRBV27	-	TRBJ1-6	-	CASRAVYNSPLHF	TGTGCCAGCAGGGCCGTCTATAATTCACCCCTCCACTTT
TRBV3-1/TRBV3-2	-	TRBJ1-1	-	CASSLASPTEAFF	TGTGCCAGCAGCCTAGCCTCCCCCACTGAAGCTTTCTTT
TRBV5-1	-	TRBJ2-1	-	CASSEGDGFGSSSYNEQFF	TGCGCCAGCAGCGAGGGGGACGGTTTTGGGTCTAGCTCCTACAATGAGCAGTTCTTC
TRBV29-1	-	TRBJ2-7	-	CSARDNAYEQYF	TGCAGCGCCCGGGACAACGCCTACGAGCAGTACTTC
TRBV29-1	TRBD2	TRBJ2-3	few	CSVVGAGSTDTQYF	TGCAGCGTTGTTGGAGCGGGGAGCACAGATACGCAGTATTTT
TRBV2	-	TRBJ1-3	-	CASSRGYGNTIYF	TGTGCCAGCAGTCGGGGTTATGGAAACACCATATATTTT
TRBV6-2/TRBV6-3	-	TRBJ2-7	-	CASSTDRSSYEQYF	TGTGCCAGCAGTACGGACAGAAGTTCCTACGAGCAGTACTTC
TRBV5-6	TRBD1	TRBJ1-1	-	CASSSAGTGALGAFF	TGTGCCAGCAGCTCGGCCGGGACAGGGGCCCTTGGAGCTTTCTTT